The rows below give T cell receptor beta chains drawn from one sample of a study of CDR3 diversity in severe acne. TCRdb reprocessed the PCR reads with MiXCR, giving one entry per CDR3 protein. In the table there are some 84,000 distinct CDR3 sequences, roughly 51% of which are singletons. The source material was blood. Receptors originate from a male donor in good health, without acne. CDR3s include the opening cysteine and the closing phenylalanine or tryptophan. A D gene is named only where the DNA matches it firmly. The size field is filled for only some rows; it gives once, few, many or a size class.

d_gene	j_gene	abundance	v_gene	CDR3aa	CDR3nt
-	TRBJ1-1	many	TRBV7-9	CASSQAGQWNTEAFF	TGTGCCAGCAGCCAAGCAGGACAGTGGAACACTGAAGCTTTCTTT
-	TRBJ2-7	many	TRBV6-1	CASTRQTNEQYF	TGTGCCAGCACCCGACAGACCAACGAGCAGTACTTC
-	TRBJ2-3	once	TRBV20-1	CSAPPRGAEKLFFTDTQYF	TGCAGTGCACCGCCCCGAGGGGCTGAAAAACTGTTTTTCACAGATACGCAGTATTTT
TRBD1	TRBJ2-7	few	TRBV20-1	CSATWTGGYEQYF	TGCAGTGCTACCTGGACAGGGGGCTACGAGCAGTACTTC
TRBD1	TRBJ2-1	many	TRBV5-8	CASSERTGEYNEQFF	TGTGCCAGCAGCGAAAGGACAGGGGAGTACAATGAGCAGTTCTTC
-	TRBJ1-2	few	TRBV28	CASKLRAGERDGYTF	TGTGCCAGCAAACTCAGGGCGGGTGAGCGGGATGGCTACACCTTC
TRBD1	TRBJ1-1	-	TRBV2	CASSLQGKNTEAFF	TGTGCCAGCAGTCTACAGGGGAAGAACACTGAAGCTTTCTTT
TRBD1	TRBJ2-7	once	TRBV15	CATSSPGQGALEQYF	TGTGCCACCAGCAGCCCGGGACAGGGGGCGCTCGAGCAGTACTTC
-	TRBJ2-5	few	TRBV7-3	CASSPHSEAQETQYF	TGTGCCAGCAGCCCCCACTCCGAGGCCCAAGAGACCCAGTACTTC
TRBD2	TRBJ2-1	-	TRBV20-1	CSARGTSGDDNEQFF	TGCAGTGCTAGGGGGACTAGCGGGGATGACAATGAGCAGTTCTTC
-	TRBJ2-6	-	TRBV24-1	CATSVRSPSGANVLTF	TGTGCCACCAGTGTAAGGTCCCCCTCTGGGGCCAACGTCCTGACTTTC
-	TRBJ1-3	-	TRBV11-1	CASSWRGNTIYF	TGTGCCAGCAGCTGGCGGGGAAACACCATATATTTT
TRBD2	TRBJ2-3	many	TRBV20-1	CSATLGLAGGTSTDTQYF	TGCAGTGCAACCCTGGGACTAGCGGGGGGAACTAGCACAGATACGCAGTATTTT
-	TRBJ2-7	-	TRBV11-2	CASSLAGDRYAVFWPRHPAAEQYF	-
-	TRBJ1-4	-	TRBV7-2	CASSLLGSNEKLLF	TGTGCCAGCAGCTTATTAGGTTCTAATGAAAAACTGCTTTTT
TRBD2	TRBJ2-5	-	TRBV9	CASIPGGETQYF	TGTGCCAGCATCCCCGGGGGGGAGACCCAGTACTTC
-	TRBJ2-7	many	TRBV28	CASRPTGGAYEQYF	TGTGCCAGCAGGCCAACAGGGGGGGCCTACGAGCAGTACTTC
-	TRBJ2-3	-	TRBV24-1	CATRAPRTDTQYF	TGTGCCACCAGAGCTCCCCGCACAGATACGCAGTATTTT
TRBD1	TRBJ2-3	-	TRBV10-1	CASTTGQAVSTDTQYF	TGCGCCAGCACCACAGGACAGGCTGTGAGCACAGATACGCAGTATTTT
TRBD1	TRBJ1-3	-	TRBV20-1	CSARLTGRGNTIYF	TGCAGTGCAAGATTGACAGGGAGGGGAAACACCATATATTTT
-	TRBJ2-7	-	TRBV5-1	CASSLAESGGFYEQYF	TGCGCCAGCAGCTTGGCCGAGTCCGGTGGGTTCTACGAGCAGTACTTC
-	TRBJ2-1	-	TRBV6-5	CASTPGRASNEQFF	TGTGCCAGCACCCCGGGCAGGGCAAGTAATGAGCAGTTCTTC
TRBD2	TRBJ2-2	many	TRBV5-6	CASSLDPYEGSGRYTGELFF	TGTGCCAGCAGCTTAGACCCCTACGAGGGTAGCGGGAGATACACCGGGGAGCTGTTTTTT
-	TRBJ1-2	many	TRBV27	CASSREDNYGYTF	TGTGCCAGCTCCAGGGAAGATAACTATGGCTACACCTTC
-	TRBJ1-3	once	TRBV6-1	CASSYLGDTGNTIYF	TGTGCCAGCAGTTACTTGGGCGACACTGGAAACACCATATATTTT
TRBD1	TRBJ2-7	-	TRBV28	CASGLVGQGAFGQYF	TGTGCCAGCGGTTTAGTCGGACAGGGGGCTTTTGGGCAGTACTTC
-	TRBJ1-6	-	TRBV10-3	CASSQTSVYFCAISDNHSPLHF	-
-	TRBJ1-1	-	TRBV20-1	CSEPAEAFF	TGCAGTGAGCCTGCTGAAGCTTTCTTT
-	TRBJ2-7	-	TRBV2	CASSEFQGPYEQYF	TGTGCCAGCAGTGAATTCCAGGGCCCCTACGAGCAGTACTTC
TRBD1	TRBJ1-2	few	TRBV29-1	CSAYGQGNGYTF	TGCAGCGCGTACGGACAGGGGAATGGCTACACCTTC
TRBD2	TRBJ2-2	-	TRBV7-8	CASSTHGTSGNTGELFF	TGTGCCAGCAGCACACACGGGACTAGCGGGAACACCGGGGAGCTGTTTTTT
-	TRBJ2-1	-	TRBV6-5	CASPDSGYNEQFF	TGTGCCAGCCCGGATTCAGGGTACAATGAGCAGTTCTTC
TRBD2	TRBJ2-1	-	TRBV7-6	CASSTSGLADNEQFF	TGTGCCAGCAGCACTAGCGGACTAGCGGACAATGAGCAGTTCTTC
TRBD2	TRBJ2-1	-	TRBV7-9	CASSLFPGTSGANNEQFF	TGTGCCAGCAGCCTATTCCCCGGGACTAGCGGGGCCAACAATGAGCAGTTCTTC
-	TRBJ2-3	many	TRBV19	CASSIQGGTDTQYF	TGTGCCAGTAGTATTCAGGGGGGGACAGATACGCAGTATTTT
-	TRBJ2-7	medium-sized	TRBV10-3	CAIRPGRELGEQYF	TGTGCCATAAGACCGGGACGGGAGCTGGGGGAGCAGTACTTC
-	TRBJ1-4	-	TRBV5-1	CASSQDSGNEKLFF	TGTGCCAGCAGCCAGGACAGTGGGAATGAAAAACTGTTTTTT
TRBD2	TRBJ2-3	many	TRBV5-6	CASSLTRTSGGDTDTQYF	TGTGCCAGCAGCTTGACCCGGACTAGCGGGGGGGACACAGATACGCAGTATTTT
-	TRBJ1-1	-	TRBV27	CASRSSQGANTEAFF	TGTGCCAGCAGGAGTTCTCAGGGAGCTAACACTGAAGCTTTCTTT
-	TRBJ1-1	-	TRBV20-1	CSASSFAGMNTEAFF	TGCAGTGCCAGCAGCTTCGCAGGGATGAACACTGAAGCTTTCTTT
TRBD2	TRBJ2-5	-	TRBV20-1	CSASASGQETQHF	TGCAGTGCTAGTGCTAGCGGCCAAGAGACCCAGCACTTC
-	TRBJ2-7	few	TRBV24-1	CATSEGGGGSYEQYF	TGTGCCACCAGTGAAGGAGGGGGAGGGTCCTACGAGCAGTACTTC
-	TRBJ2-5	-	TRBV19	CASSWGSAYQETQYF	TGTGCCAGTAGTTGGGGTAGCGCGTACCAAGAGACCCAGTACTTC
TRBD1	TRBJ1-3	many	TRBV5-1	CASSLGPQGTSGNTIYF	TGCGCCAGCAGCTTAGGCCCACAGGGGACGAGTGGAAACACCATATATTTT
-	TRBJ1-1	-	TRBV5-1	CASSLVERYEAFF	TGCGCCAGCAGCTTGGTTGAGAGATATGAAGCTTTCTTT